This TCR beta chain originates from a study of cytomegalovirus exposure and HLA in healthy donors. Across the whole study: Later, an analysis reported that the 110 or so validation repertoires had used the same platform as the approximately 690 first-cohort repertoires. Study observations and caveats: Most TCR sequences were seen very rarely across donors, but some public TCRs occurred in many. First-cohort TCR clusters were later found to tend to co-occur in the 90 to 150 validation repertoires. Reports indicated that the classifier achieved high specificity and sensitivity in diagnosing cytomegalovirus status.

Generated by immunoSEQ multiplex PCR, the TCRdb table keeps only in-frame clones and is missing some. The sample includes more than 140,000 clones, 85% to 90% of them seen just once. The germline V gene has CDR1 SNHLY and CDR2 FYNNEI. With V trimmed by 6 bases and J by 4 bases, 6 bases remained unmatched. CDR3 length equals 14 residues. This clone has a single count. Its cognate antigen is unknown. The sequence came from a woman under 30 in good health and CMV-seropositive. The chain carries TRBV2 and TRBJ1-1, with 9 bases lining up with TRBD1. The sample was PBMCs. The CDR3 loop reads CASRRQGEFTEAFF. The CDR3 DNA reads as TGTGCCAGCAGAAGACAGGGGGAATTCACTGAAGCTTTCTTT.